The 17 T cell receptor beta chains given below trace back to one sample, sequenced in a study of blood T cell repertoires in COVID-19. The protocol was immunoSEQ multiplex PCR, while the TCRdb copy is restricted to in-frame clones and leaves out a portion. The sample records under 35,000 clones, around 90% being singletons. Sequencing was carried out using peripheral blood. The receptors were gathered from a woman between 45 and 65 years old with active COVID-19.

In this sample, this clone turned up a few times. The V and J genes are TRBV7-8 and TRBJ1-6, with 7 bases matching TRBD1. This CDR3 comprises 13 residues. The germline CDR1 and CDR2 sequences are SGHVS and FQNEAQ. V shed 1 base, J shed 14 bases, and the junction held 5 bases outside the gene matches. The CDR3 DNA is TGTGCCAGCAGCTTAGGGAACAGGGGAGCCCTCCACTTT. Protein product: CASSLGNRGALHF.

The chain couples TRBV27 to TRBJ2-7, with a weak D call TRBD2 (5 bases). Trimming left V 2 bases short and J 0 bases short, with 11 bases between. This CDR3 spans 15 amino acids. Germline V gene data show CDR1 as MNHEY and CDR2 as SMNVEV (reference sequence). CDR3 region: CASSLSPAGSYEQYF. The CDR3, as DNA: TGTGCCAGCAGTTTAAGCCCCGCGGGCTCCTACGAGCAGTACTTC.

CDR3 nucleotide sequence: TGTGCCAGCTGGGACAGGGCGAACTCCTATAATTCACCCCTCCACTTT. Its translation is CASWDRANSYNSPLHF. The chain has TRBV21-1 and TRBJ1-6; no check of the table's D call, TRBD1, against the DNA was made. TRBV21-1 is classified as a pseudogene. This CDR3 comprises 16 residues.

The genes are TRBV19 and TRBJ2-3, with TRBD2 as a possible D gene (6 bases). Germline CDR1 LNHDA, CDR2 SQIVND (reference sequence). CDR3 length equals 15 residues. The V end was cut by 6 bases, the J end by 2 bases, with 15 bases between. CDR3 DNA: TGTGCCAGTAGAATGGGGCTAGCGAACACAGATACGCAGTATTTT. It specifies CASRMGLANTDTQYF.

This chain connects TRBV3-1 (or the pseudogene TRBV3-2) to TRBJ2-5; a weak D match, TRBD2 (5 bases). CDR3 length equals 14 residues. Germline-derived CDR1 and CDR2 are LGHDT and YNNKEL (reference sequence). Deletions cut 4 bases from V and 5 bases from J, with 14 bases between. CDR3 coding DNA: TGTGCCAGCAGCCGGCGGGCCGGTTTGGAGACCCAGTACTTC. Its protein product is CASSRRAGLETQYF.

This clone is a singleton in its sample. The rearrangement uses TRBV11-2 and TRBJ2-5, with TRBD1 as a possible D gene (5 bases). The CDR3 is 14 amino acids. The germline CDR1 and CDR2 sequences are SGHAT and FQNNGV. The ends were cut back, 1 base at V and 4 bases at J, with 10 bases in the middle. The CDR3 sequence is CASSLVGVGETQYF. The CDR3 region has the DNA TGTGCCAGCAGCTTAGTAGGGGTTGGAGAGACCCAGTACTTC. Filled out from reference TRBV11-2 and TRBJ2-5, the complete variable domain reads EAGVAQSPRYKIIEKRQSVAFWCNPISGHATLYWYQQILGQGPKLLIQFQNNGVVDDSQLPKDRFSAERLKGVDSTLKIQPAKLEDSAVYLCASSLVGVGETQYFGPGTRLLVL.

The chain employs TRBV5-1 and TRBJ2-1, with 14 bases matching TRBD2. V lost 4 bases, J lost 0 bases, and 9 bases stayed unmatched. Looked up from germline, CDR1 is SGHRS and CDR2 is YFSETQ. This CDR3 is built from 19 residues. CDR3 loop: CASSPSGTSGSASYNEQFF. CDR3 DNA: TGCGCCAGCAGCCCGTCCGGGACTAGCGGGAGCGCCTCCTACAATGAGCAGTTCTTC.

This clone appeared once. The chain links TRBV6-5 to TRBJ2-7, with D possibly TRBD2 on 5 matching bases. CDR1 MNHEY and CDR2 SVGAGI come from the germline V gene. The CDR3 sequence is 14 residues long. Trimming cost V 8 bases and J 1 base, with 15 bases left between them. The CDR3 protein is CASQARTASYEQYF. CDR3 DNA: TGTGCCAGCCAGGCGAGGACTGCTTCCTACGAGCAGTACTTC.

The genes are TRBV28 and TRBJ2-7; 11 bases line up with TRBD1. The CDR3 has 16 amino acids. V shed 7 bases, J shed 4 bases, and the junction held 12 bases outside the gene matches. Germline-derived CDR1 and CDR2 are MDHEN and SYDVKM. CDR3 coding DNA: TGTGCCAGCACTCCCCTTTCCGGGACAGGGGGTTACGAGCAGTACTTC. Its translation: CASTPLSGTGGYEQYF.

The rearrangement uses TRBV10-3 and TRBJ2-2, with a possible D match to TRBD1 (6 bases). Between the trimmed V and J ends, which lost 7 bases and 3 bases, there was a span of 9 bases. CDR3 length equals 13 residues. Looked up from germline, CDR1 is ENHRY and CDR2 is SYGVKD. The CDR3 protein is CAIKAGDTGELFF. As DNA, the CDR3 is TGTGCCATCAAAGCAGGGGACACCGGGGAGCTGTTTTTT.

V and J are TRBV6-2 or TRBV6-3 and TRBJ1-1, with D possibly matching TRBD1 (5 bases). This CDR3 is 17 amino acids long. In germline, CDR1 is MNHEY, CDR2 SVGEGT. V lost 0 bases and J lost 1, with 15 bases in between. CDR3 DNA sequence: TGTGCCAGCAGTTACTCTGGGGCAGTCCTCCAGAACACTGAAGCTTTCTTT. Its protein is CASSYSGAVLQNTEAFF.

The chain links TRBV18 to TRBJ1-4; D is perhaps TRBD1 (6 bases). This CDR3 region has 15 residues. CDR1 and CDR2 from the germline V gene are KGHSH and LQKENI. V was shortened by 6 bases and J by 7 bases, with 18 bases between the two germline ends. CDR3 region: CASSAEQGNGEKLFF. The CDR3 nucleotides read TGTGCCAGCTCGGCCGAACAGGGTAACGGTGAAAAACTGTTTTTT.

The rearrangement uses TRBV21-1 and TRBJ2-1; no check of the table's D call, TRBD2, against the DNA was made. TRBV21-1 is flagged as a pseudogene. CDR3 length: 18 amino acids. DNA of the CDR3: TGTGCCAGCAGCACCACCCCTGGACTAGCAGGGAGGATTCGGGAGCAGTTCTTC. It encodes CASSTTPGLAGRIREQFF.

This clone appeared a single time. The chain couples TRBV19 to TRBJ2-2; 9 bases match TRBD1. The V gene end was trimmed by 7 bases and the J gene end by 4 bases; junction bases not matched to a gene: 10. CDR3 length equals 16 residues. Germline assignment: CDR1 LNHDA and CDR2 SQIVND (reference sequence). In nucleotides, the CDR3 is TGTGCCAGTATTGGGCCTGGGACAGGGCGCACCGGGGAGCTGTTTTTT. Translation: CASIGPGTGRTGELFF.

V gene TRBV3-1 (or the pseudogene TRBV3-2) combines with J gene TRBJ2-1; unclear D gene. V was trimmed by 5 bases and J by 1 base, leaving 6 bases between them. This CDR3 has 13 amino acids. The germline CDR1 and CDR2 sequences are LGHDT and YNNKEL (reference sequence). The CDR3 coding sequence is TGTGCCAGCAGCTCGACTTCCTACAATGAGCAGTTCTTC. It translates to CASSSTSYNEQFF.

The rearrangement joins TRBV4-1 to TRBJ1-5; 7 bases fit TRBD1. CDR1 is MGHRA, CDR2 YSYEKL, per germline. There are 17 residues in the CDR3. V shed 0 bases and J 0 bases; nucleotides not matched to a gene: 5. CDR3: CASSQDETGYSNQPQHF. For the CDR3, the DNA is TGCGCCAGCAGCCAAGACGAGACAGGGTATAGCAATCAGCCCCAGCATTTT.

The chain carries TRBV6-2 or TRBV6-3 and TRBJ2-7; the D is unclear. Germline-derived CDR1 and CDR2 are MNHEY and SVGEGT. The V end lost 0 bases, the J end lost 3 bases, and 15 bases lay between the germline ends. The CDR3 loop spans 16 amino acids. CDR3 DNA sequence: TGTGCCAGCAGTTACTCGGCAGGCACACCTTACTACGAGCAGTACTTC. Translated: CASSYSAGTPYYEQYF.